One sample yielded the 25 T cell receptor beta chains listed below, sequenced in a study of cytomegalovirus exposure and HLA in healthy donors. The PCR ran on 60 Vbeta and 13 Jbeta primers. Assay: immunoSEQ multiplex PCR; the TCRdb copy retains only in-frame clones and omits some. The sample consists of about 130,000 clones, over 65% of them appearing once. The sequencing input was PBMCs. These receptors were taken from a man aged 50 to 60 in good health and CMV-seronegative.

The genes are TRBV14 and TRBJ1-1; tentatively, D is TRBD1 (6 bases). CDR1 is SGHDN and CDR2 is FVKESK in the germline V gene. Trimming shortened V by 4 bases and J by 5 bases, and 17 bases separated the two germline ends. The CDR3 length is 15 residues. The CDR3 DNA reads TGTGCCAGCAGCCTAGGGGGTCTGGCGGGTACTGAAGCTTTCTTT. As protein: CASSLGGLAGTEAFF.

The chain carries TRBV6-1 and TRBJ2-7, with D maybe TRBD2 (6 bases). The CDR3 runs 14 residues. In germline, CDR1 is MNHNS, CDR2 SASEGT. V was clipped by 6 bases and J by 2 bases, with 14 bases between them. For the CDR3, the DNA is TGTGCCAGCAGCGCGGGGCCGACCCCCTACGAGCAGTACTTC. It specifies CASSAGPTPYEQYF.

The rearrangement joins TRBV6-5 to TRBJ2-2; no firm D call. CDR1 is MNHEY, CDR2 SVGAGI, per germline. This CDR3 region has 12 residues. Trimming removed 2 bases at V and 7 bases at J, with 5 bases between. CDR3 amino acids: CASSYLSGELFF. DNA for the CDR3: TGTGCCAGCAGTTACCTAAGCGGGGAGCTGTTTTTT.

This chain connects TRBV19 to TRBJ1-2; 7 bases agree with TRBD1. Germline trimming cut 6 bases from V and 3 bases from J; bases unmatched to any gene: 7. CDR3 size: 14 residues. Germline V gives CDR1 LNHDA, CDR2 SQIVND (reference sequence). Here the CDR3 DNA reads TGTGCCAGTAGGACAGGGCCACCTTACTATGGCTACACCTTC. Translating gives CASRTGPPYYGYTF.

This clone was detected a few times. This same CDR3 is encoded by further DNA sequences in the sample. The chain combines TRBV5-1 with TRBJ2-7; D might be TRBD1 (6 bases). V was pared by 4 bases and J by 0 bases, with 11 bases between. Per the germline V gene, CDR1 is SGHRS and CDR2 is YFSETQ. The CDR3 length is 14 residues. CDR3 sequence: CASSVGDTSYEQYF. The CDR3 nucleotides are TGCGCCAGCAGCGTAGGGGACACCTCCTACGAGCAGTACTTC.

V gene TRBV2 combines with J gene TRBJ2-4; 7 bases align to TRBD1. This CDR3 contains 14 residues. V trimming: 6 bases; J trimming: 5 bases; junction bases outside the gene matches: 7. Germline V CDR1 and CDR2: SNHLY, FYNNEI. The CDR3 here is CASRATGNQNIQYF. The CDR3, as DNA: TGTGCCAGCAGGGCGACAGGGAACCAAAACATTCAGTACTTC.

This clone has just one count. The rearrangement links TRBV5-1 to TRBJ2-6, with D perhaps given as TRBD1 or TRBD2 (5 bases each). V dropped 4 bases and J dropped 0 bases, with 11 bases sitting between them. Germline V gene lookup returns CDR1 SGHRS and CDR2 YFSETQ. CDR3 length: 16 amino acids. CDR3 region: CASSLGESSGANVLTF. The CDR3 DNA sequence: TGCGCCAGCAGCCTGGGGGAGAGCTCTGGGGCCAACGTCCTGACTTTC.

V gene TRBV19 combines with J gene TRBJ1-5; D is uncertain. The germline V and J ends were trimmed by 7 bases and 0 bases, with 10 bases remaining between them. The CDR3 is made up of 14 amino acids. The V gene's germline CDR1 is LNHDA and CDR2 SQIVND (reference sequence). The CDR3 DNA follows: TGTGCCAGTATTGACACTTATAGCAATCAGCCCCAGCATTTT. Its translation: CASIDTYSNQPQHF.

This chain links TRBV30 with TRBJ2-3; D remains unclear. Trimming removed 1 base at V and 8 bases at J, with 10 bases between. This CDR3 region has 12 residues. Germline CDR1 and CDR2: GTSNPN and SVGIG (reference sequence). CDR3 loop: CAWSGLVSTQYF. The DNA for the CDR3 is TGTGCCTGGAGTGGCTTAGTGAGTACGCAGTATTTT. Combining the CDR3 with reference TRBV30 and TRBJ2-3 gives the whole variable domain SQTIHQWPATLVQPVGSPLSLECTVEGTSNPNLYWYRQAAGRGLQLLFYSVGIGQISSEVPQNLSASRPQDRQFILSSKKLLLSDSGFYLCAWSGLVSTQYFGPGTRLTVL.

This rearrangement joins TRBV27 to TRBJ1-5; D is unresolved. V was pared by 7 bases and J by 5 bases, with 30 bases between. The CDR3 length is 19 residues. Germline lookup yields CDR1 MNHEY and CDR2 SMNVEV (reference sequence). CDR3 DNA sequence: TGTGCCAGCACCTCCCCGCGGGTCCCCCTCGAAGGGAATGATCAGCCCCAGCATTTT. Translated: CASTSPRVPLEGNDQPQHF.

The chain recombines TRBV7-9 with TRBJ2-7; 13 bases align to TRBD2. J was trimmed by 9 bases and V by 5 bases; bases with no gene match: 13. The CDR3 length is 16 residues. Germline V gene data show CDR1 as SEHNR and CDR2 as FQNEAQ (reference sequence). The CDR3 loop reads CASSPAGLAGVRVQYF. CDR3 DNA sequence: TGTGCCAGCAGCCCCGCCGGACTAGCGGGAGTACGTGTGCAGTACTTC. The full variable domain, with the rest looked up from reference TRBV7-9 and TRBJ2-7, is DTGVSQNPRHKITKRGQNVTFRCDPISEHNRLYWYRQTLGQGPEFLTYFQNEAQLEKSRLLSDRFSAERPKGSFSTLEIQRTEQGDSAMYLCASSPAGLAGVRVQYFGPGTRLTVT.

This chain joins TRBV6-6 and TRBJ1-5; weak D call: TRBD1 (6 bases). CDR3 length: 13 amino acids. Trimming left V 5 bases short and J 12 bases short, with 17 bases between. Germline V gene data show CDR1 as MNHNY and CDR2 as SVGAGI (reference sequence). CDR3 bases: TGTGCCAGCAGTCGCCTGACAGGCAAGTTCCAGCATTTT. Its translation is CASSRLTGKFQHF.

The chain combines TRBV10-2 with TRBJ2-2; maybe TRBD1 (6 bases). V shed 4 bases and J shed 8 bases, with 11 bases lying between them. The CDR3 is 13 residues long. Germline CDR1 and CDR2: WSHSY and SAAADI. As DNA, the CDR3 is TGCGCCAGCAGTGTACAGGGAAGAGGGGAGCTGTTTTTT. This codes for CASSVQGRGELFF.

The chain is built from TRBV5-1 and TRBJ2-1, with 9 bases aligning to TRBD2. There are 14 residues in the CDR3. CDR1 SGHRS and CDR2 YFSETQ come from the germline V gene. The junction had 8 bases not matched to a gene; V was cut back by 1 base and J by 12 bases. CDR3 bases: TGCGCCAGCAGCTTGTCATTAGCGGGAGTGCGGCAGTTCTTC. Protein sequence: CASSLSLAGVRQFF.

This CDR3 reads CASSAESLAGEQFF. CDR3 in DNA: TGTGCCAGCAGCGCGGAGAGCCTCGCTGGTGAGCAGTTCTTC. This chain links TRBV2 with TRBJ2-1; no definite D call. With 6 bases removed from V and 9 bases from J, the gap between germline ends came to 18 bases. CDR3 length equals 14 residues. Germline V gene lookup returns CDR1 SNHLY and CDR2 FYNNEI.

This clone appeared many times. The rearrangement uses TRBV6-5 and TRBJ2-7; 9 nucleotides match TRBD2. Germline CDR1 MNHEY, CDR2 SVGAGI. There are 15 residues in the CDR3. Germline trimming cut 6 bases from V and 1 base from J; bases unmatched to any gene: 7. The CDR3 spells CASRPGLAASYEQYF. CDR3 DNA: TGTGCCAGCAGGCCGGGACTAGCCGCTTCCTACGAGCAGTACTTC.

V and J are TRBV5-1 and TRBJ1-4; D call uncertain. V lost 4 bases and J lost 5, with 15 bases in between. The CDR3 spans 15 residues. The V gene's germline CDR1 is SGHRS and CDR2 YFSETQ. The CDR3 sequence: CASSPVSGKNEKLFF. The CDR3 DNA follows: TGCGCCAGCAGCCCAGTCTCGGGGAAGAATGAAAAACTGTTTTTT. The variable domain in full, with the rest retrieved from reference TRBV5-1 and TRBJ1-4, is KAGVTQTPRYLIKTRGQQVTLSCSPISGHRSVSWYQQTPGQGLQFLFEYFSETQRNKGNFPGRFSGRQFSNSRSEMNVSTLELGDSALYLCASSPVSGKNEKLFFGSGTQLSVL.

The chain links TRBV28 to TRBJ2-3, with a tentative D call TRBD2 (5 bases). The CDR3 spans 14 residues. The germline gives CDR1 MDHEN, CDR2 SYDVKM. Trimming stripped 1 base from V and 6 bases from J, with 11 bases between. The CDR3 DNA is TGTGCCAGCAGTTTATCCAGCGGATGGGATACGCAGTATTTT. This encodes CASSLSSGWDTQYF.

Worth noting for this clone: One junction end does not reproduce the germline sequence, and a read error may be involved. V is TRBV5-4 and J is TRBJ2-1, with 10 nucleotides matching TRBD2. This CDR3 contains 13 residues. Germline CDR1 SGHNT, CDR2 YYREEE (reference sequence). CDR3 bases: TGTGCGAGCACTAGCGGGGCTCTGAATGAGCAGTTCTTC. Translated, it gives CASTSGALNEQFF.

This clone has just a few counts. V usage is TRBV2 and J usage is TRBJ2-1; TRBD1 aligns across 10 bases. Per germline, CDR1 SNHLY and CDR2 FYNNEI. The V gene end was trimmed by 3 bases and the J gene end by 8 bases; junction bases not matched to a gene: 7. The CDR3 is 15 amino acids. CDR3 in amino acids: CASSDRTGGSDEQFF. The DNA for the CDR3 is TGTGCCAGCAGTGATAGGACAGGGGGTTCCGATGAGCAGTTCTTC.

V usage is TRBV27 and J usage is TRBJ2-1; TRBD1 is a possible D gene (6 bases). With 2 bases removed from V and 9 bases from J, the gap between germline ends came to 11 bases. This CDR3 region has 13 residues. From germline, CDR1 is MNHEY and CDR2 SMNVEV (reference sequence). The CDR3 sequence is CASSLPPRGEQFF. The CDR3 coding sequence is TGTGCCAGCAGTTTACCCCCCAGGGGTGAGCAGTTCTTC.

The chain's CDR3 is CASSLGHDDYEQYF. In DNA, the CDR3 is TGTGCCAGCAGCTTAGGGCACGATGACTACGAGCAGTACTTC. This chain uses TRBV7-9 with TRBJ2-7, with unresolved D. The germline V and J ends were trimmed by 1 base and 3 bases, with 10 bases remaining between them. This CDR3 is 14 amino acids long. The germline gives CDR1 SEHNR, CDR2 FQNEAQ (reference sequence).

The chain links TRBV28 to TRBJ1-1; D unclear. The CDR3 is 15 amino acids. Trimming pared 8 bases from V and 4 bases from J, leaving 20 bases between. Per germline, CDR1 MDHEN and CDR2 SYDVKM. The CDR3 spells CASLRSSFESTEAFF. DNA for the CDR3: TGTGCCAGCCTTCGGAGCAGCTTTGAGAGCACTGAAGCTTTCTTT. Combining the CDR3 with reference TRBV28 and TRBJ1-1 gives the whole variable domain DVKVTQSSRYLVKRTGEKVFLECVQDMDHENMFWYRQDPGLGLRLIYFSYDVKMKEKGDIPEGYSVSREKKERFSLILESASTNQTSMYLCASLRSSFESTEAFFGQGTRLTVV.

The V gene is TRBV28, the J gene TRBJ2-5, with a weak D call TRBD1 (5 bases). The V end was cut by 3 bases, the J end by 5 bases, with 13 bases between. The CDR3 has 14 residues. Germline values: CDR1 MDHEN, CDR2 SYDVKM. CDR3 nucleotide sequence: TGTGCCAGCAGTTTCCAGGGATTACGGGAGACCCAGTACTTC. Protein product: CASSFQGLRETQYF.

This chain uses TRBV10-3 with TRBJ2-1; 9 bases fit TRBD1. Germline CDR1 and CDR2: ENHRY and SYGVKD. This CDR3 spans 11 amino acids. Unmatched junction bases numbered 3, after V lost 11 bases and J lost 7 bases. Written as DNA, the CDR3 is TGTGCCCACAGGGGGCTAAATGAGCAGTTCTTC. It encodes CAHRGLNEQFF.